This T cell receptor beta chain was obtained from a study of blood T cells in healthy people across ages. This clonotype was counted only a few times. There were healthy Caucasian individuals from Russia, aged roughly 6 to 95, serving as donors. Each donor gave roughly 9.8 milliliters of peripheral blood. Each sample used at least 7 million PBMCs. With a J-beta primer mix and a sample-barcoded 5' primer, a second PCR ran about 7 to 12 cycles. MiXCR, run by TCRdb on the 5' RACE reads, gives a single entry per CDR3 protein. This table has about 600,000 distinct CDR3 sequences, roughly 43% appearing once. From germline, CDR1 is SGHAT and CDR2 FQNNGV. The CDR3 extends over 15 amino acids. Trimming took 6 bases from V and 6 from J; bases not matched to a gene: 5.

Sequences were obtained from blood. This TCR was recovered from a man older than 75 in good health. V gene TRBV11-2 combines with J gene TRBJ2-1; TRBD2 matches 13 bases. The CDR3 here is CASSPTSGGGNEQFF. In DNA form, the CDR3 reads TGTGCCAGCAGTCCCACTAGCGGGGGGGGCAATGAGCAGTTCTTC. The variable domain in full, completed from reference TRBV11-2 and TRBJ2-1, reads EAGVAQSPRYKIIEKRQSVAFWCNPISGHATLYWYQQILGQGPKLLIQFQNNGVVDDSQLPKDRFSAERLKGVDSTLKIQPAKLEDSAVYLCASSPTSGGGNEQFFGPGTRLTVL.